These T cell receptor beta chains were read from a single sample in a study of cytomegalovirus exposure and HLA in healthy donors. TCRdb keeps only in-frame clones here, not all; method: immunoSEQ multiplex PCR. The data hold about 280,000 clones, with approximately 83% observed a single time. The sequenced material came from PBMCs. These receptors came from a woman under 30 in good health and CMV-seronegative. The CDR3 runs from the conserved cysteine through the conserved F or W.

j_gene: TRBJ2-1; v_gene: TRBV7-9; CDR3aa: CASSLGDLKDPWANNEQFF
j_gene: TRBJ2-1; v_gene: TRBV27; CDR3aa: CASSSPGLRGLLDEQFF
j_gene: TRBJ1-2; v_gene: TRBV7-2; CDR3aa: CASTFSGRIDRDYGYTF
j_gene: TRBJ2-7; v_gene: TRBV27; CDR3aa: CASSDPLAGQIGRYEQYF
j_gene: TRBJ1-2; v_gene: TRBV30; CDR3aa: CAWSQGVRNYGYTF
j_gene: TRBJ2-1; v_gene: TRBV29-1; CDR3aa: CSVEVAIGQGQFF
j_gene: TRBJ1-1; v_gene: TRBV6-5; CDR3aa: CASSSMGGGTEAFF
j_gene: TRBJ2-1; v_gene: TRBV6-1; CDR3aa: CASTDRVYNEQFF
j_gene: TRBJ1-1; v_gene: TRBV2; CDR3aa: CASIEAPRGNTEAFF
j_gene: TRBJ1-5; v_gene: TRBV29-1; CDR3aa: CSVGEQPQHF
j_gene: TRBJ2-1; v_gene: TRBV9; CDR3aa: CASSVATGRNPGEQFF
j_gene: TRBJ2-7; v_gene: TRBV5-1; CDR3aa: CASSLQAVSYEQYF
j_gene: TRBJ1-2; v_gene: TRBV5-1; CDR3aa: CASSPDSYGYTF
j_gene: TRBJ2-5; v_gene: TRBV15; CDR3aa: CATSPTRGSETQYF
j_gene: TRBJ1-5; v_gene: TRBV30; CDR3aa: CAWSVASAGNQPQHF
j_gene: TRBJ2-1; v_gene: TRBV9; CDR3aa: CASSVGYKEQFF
j_gene: TRBJ2-1; v_gene: TRBV7-9; CDR3aa: CASSSSLAGGNNEQFF
j_gene: TRBJ2-7; v_gene: TRBV6-5; CDR3aa: CASRVGGEQYF
j_gene: TRBJ2-7; v_gene: TRBV30; CDR3aa: CAWSTRGGSYEQYF
j_gene: TRBJ1-3; v_gene: TRBV18; CDR3aa: CASSDTVSGNTIYF
j_gene: TRBJ1-2; v_gene: TRBV27; CDR3aa: CASRADRVRSGYTF
j_gene: TRBJ1-6; v_gene: TRBV2; CDR3aa: CASSEQGQGNSPLHF
j_gene: TRBJ2-3; v_gene: TRBV2; CDR3aa: CASNRGEGLTDTQYF
j_gene: TRBJ1-2; v_gene: TRBV5-1; CDR3aa: CASSAEGGVNYGYTF
j_gene: TRBJ2-7; v_gene: TRBV9; CDR3aa: CASSVGGTGGYEQYF
j_gene: TRBJ2-1; v_gene: TRBV19; CDR3aa: CASSIPSGNYYNEQFF
j_gene: TRBJ2-1; v_gene: TRBV6-4; CDR3aa: CASTFRLAGDNEQFF
j_gene: TRBJ2-3; v_gene: TRBV7-8; CDR3aa: CASSPPLAGGTDTQYF
j_gene: TRBJ1-5; v_gene: TRBV28; CDR3aa: CASSLFLQGGDQPQHF
j_gene: TRBJ1-3; v_gene: TRBV19; CDR3aa: CASSGTGGWISSGNTIYF
j_gene: TRBJ2-7; v_gene: TRBV4-3; CDR3aa: CASSEMRGSEQYF
j_gene: TRBJ1-4; v_gene: TRBV29-1; CDR3aa: CSATWAGTGSEKLFF
j_gene: TRBJ1-2; v_gene: TRBV12-5; CDR3aa: CASGFQGQDGYTF
j_gene: TRBJ2-5; v_gene: TRBV5-1; CDR3aa: CASVGQGPQETQYF
j_gene: TRBJ2-4; v_gene: TRBV4-1; CDR3aa: CASSHLGLAGDRGKNIQYF
j_gene: TRBJ1-5; v_gene: TRBV4-2; CDR3aa: CASSQEMDRVGQPQHF
j_gene: TRBJ2-7; v_gene: TRBV7-2; CDR3aa: CASSLVEDISYEQYF
j_gene: TRBJ1-6; v_gene: TRBV7-2; CDR3aa: CASSLFGVDNSPLHF
j_gene: TRBJ2-7; v_gene: TRBV7-2; CDR3aa: CASSLTAMTYEQYF
j_gene: TRBJ2-1; v_gene: TRBV30; CDR3aa: CAWGRGTEQFF
j_gene: TRBJ1-5; v_gene: TRBV6-5; CDR3aa: CASRDEVSQPQHF
j_gene: TRBJ1-3; v_gene: TRBV15; CDR3aa: CATSADRGTGNTIYF
j_gene: TRBJ2-7; v_gene: TRBV13; CDR3aa: CASSYGQGASYEQYF
j_gene: TRBJ1-5; v_gene: TRBV7-9; CDR3aa: CASSVGAGNSNQPQHF
j_gene: TRBJ2-7; v_gene: TRBV6-5; CDR3aa: CASSGFTGSPYEQYF
j_gene: TRBJ2-7; v_gene: TRBV14; CDR3aa: CASSEHWGSRDRAYEQYF
j_gene: TRBJ1-2; v_gene: TRBV18; CDR3aa: CASSTDKYGYTF
j_gene: TRBJ2-7; v_gene: TRBV5-1; CDR3aa: CASSLGETVLEQYF
j_gene: TRBJ1-5; v_gene: TRBV19; CDR3aa: CASRGPGLANQPQHF
j_gene: TRBJ2-7; v_gene: TRBV18; CDR3aa: CASSPRSSSSGPDYEQYF
j_gene: TRBJ2-7; v_gene: TRBV6-5; CDR3aa: CASSYGGDSYEQYF
j_gene: TRBJ1-1; v_gene: TRBV18; CDR3aa: CASSPWDTSEGTEAFF
j_gene: TRBJ2-6; v_gene: TRBV27; CDR3aa: CASSPSGSGANVLTF
j_gene: TRBJ2-1; v_gene: TRBV5-4; CDR3aa: CASSQTSGLNNEQFF
j_gene: TRBJ1-3; v_gene: TRBV7-9; CDR3aa: CASSPDRGSGNTIYF